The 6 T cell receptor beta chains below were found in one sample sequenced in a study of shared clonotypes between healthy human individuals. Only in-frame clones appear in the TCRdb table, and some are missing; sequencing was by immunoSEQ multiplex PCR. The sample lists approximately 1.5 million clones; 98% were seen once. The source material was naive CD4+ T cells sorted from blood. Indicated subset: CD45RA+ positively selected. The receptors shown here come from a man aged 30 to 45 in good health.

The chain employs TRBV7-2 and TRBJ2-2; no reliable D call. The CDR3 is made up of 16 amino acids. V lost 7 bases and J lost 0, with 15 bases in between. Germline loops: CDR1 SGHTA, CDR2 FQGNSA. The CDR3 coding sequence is TGTGCCAGCACCCACACGAGGATCGCGAACACCGGGGAGCTGTTTTTT. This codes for CASTHTRIANTGELFF. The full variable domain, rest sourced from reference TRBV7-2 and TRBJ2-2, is GAGVSQSPSNKVTEKGKDVELRCDPISGHTALYWYRQSLGQGLEFLIYFQGNSAPDKSGLPSDRFSAERTGGSVSTLTIQRTQQEDSAVYLCASTHTRIANTGELFFGEGSRLTVL.

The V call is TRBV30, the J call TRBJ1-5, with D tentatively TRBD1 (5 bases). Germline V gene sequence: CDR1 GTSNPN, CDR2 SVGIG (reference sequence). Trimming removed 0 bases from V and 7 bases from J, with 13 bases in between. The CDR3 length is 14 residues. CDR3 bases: TGTGCCTGGAGTGTACTAGGTCGGGGGCAGCCCCAGCATTTT. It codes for CAWSVLGRGQPQHF.

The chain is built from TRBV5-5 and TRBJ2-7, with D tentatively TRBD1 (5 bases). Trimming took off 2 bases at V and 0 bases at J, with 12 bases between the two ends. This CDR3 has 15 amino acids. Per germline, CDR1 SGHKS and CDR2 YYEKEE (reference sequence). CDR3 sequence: CASSLDSSSSYEQYF. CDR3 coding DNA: TGTGCCAGCAGCTTAGACAGTTCGAGCTCCTACGAGCAGTACTTC. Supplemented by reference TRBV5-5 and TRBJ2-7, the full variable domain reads DAGVTQSPTHLIKTRGQQVTLRCSPISGHKSVSWYQQVLGQGPQFIFQYYEKEERGRGNFPDRFSARQFPNYSSELNVNALLLGDSALYLCASSLDSSSSYEQYFGPGTRLTVT.

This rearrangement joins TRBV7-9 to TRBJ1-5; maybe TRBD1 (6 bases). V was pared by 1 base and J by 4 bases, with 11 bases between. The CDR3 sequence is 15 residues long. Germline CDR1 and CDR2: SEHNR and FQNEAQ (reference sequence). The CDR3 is CASSLDRAVNQPQHF. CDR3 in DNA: TGTGCCAGCAGCTTAGACAGGGCGGTAAATCAGCCCCAGCATTTT.

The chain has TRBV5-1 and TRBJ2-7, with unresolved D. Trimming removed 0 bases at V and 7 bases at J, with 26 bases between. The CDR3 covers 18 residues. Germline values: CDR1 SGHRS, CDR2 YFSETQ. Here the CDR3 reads CASSLEWSGRVVNLEQYF. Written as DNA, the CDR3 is TGCGCCAGCAGCTTGGAATGGTCAGGACGGGTGGTTAATTTGGAGCAGTACTTC. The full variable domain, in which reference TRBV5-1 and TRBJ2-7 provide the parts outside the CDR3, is KAGVTQTPRYLIKTRGQQVTLSCSPISGHRSVSWYQQTPGQGLQFLFEYFSETQRNKGNFPGRFSGRQFSNSRSEMNVSTLELGDSALYLCASSLEWSGRVVNLEQYFGPGTRLTVT.

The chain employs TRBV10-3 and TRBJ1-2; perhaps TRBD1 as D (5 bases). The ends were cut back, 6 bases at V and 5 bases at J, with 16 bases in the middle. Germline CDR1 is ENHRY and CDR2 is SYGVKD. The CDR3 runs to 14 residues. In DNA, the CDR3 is TGTGCCATCAGGAGCGGGACGCCGGCTTATGGCTACACCTTC. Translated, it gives CAIRSGTPAYGYTF.